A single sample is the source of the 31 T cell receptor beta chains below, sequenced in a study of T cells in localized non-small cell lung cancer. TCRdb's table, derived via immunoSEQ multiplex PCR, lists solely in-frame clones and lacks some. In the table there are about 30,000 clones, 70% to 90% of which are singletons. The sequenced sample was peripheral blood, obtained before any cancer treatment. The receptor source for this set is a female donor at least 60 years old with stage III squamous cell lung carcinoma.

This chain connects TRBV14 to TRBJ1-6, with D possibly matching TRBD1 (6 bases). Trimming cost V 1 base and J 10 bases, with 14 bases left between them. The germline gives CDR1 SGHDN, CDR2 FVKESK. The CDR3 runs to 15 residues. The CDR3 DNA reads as TGTGCCAGCAGCCAAGTTAAGGGGGGCCGGTCACCCCTCCACTTT. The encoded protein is CASSQVKGGRSPLHF.

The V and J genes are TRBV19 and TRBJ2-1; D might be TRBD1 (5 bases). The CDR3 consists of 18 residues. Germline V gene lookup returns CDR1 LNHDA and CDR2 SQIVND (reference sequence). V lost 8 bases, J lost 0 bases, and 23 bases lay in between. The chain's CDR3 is CASYPTYIRGSSYNEQFF. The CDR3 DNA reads TGTGCCAGTTACCCGACTTATATAAGGGGCTCCTCCTACAATGAGCAGTTCTTC.

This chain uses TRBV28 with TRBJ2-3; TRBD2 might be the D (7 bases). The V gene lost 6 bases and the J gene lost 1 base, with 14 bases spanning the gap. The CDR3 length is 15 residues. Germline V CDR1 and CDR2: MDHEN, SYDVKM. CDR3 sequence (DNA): TGTGCCAGCAGGGGCGGGGGCTTGGGCACAGATACGCAGTATTTT. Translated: CASRGGGLGTDTQYF.

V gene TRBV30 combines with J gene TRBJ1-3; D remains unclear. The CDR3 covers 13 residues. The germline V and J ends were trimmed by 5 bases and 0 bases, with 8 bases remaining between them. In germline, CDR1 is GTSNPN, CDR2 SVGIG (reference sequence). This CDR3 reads CAWVGPSGNTIYF. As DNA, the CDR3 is TGTGCCTGGGTTGGGCCCTCTGGAAACACCATATATTTT.

DNA for the CDR3: TGTGCCAGCAGAGGGCAGGGTGTGATCACTGAAGCTTTCTTT. Its translation: CASRGQGVITEAFF. V gene TRBV6-5 combines with J gene TRBJ1-1; D is perhaps TRBD1 (5 bases). Germline V gives CDR1 MNHEY, CDR2 SVGAGI. Trimming removed 6 bases at V and 4 bases at J, with 15 bases between. There are 14 residues in the CDR3.

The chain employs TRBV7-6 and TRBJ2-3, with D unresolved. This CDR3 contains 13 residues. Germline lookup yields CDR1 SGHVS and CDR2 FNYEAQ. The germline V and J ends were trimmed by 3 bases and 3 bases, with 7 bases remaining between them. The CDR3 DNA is TGTGCCAGCAGCTTTAGTCATACAGATACGCAGTATTTT. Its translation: CASSFSHTDTQYF.

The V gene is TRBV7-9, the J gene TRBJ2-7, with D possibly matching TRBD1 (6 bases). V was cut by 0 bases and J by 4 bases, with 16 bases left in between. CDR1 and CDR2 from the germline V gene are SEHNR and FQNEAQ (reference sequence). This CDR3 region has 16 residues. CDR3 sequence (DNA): TGTGCCAGCAGCTTAGCGGCGGCAGGGGAAGGGTACGAGCAGTACTTC. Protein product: CASSLAAAGEGYEQYF.

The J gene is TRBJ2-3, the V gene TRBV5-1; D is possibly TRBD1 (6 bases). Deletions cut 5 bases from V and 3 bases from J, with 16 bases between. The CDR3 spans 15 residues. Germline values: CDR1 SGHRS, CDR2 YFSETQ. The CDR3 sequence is CASRLGTQGTDTQYF. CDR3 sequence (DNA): TGCGCCAGCAGACTCGGGACCCAGGGGACAGATACGCAGTATTTT.

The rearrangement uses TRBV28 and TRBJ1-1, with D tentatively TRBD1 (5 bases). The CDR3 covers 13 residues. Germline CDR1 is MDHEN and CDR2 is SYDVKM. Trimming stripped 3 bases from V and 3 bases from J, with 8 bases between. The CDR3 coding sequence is TGTGCCAGCAGTTTGTCACAGGACACTGAAGCTTTCTTT. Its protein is CASSLSQDTEAFF.

As DNA, the CDR3 is TGTGCCAGCAGCTTGGTGGGGGCTGGGGATACGCAGTATTTT. It translates to CASSLVGAGDTQYF. The chain uses TRBV5-4 and TRBJ2-3; D perhaps matches TRBD1 (6 bases). The CDR3 contains 14 residues. CDR1 and CDR2 (germline): SGHNT, YYREEE (reference sequence). V gave up 0 bases and J gave up 6 bases, with 11 bases separating them. Full variable domain (rest looked up from reference TRBV5-4 and TRBJ2-3): ETGVTQSPTHLIKTRGQQVTLRCSSQSGHNTVSWYQQALGQGPQFIFQYYREEENGRGNFPPRFSGLQFPNYSSELNVNALELDDSALYLCASSLVGAGDTQYFGPGTRLTVL.

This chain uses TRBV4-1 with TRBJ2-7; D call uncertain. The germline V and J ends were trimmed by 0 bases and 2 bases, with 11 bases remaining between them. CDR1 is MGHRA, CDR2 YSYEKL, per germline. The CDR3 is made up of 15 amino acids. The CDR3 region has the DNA TGCGCCAGCAGCCAAGATGGAAACAGTCCCTACGAGCAGTACTTC. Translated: CASSQDGNSPYEQYF.

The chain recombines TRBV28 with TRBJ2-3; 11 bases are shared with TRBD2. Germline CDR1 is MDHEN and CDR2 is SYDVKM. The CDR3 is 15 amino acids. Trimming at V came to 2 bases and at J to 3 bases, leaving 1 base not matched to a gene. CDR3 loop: CASSLRTSGTDTQYF. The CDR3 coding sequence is TGTGCCAGCAGTTTACGGACTAGCGGGACAGATACGCAGTATTTT.

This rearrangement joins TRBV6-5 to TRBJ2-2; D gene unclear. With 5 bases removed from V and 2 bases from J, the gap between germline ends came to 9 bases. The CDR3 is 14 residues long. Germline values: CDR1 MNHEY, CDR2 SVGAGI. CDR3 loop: CASSRGPNTGELFF. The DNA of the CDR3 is TGTGCCAGCAGTCGTGGACCAAACACCGGGGAGCTGTTTTTT.

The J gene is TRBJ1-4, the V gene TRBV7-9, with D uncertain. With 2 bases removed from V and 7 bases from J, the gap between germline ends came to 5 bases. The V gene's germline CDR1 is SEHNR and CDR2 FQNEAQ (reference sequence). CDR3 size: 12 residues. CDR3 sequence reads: CASSLSPEKLFF. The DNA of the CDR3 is TGTGCCAGCAGCTTAAGTCCTGAAAAACTGTTTTTT.

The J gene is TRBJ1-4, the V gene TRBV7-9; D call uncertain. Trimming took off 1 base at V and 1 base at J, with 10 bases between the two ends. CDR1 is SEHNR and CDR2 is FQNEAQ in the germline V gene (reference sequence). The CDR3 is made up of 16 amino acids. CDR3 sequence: CASSLEGHLTNEKLFF. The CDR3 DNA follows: TGTGCCAGCAGCTTAGAAGGTCACCTAACTAATGAAAAACTGTTTTTT. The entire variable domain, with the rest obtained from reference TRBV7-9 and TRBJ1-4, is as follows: DTGVSQNPRHKITKRGQNVTFRCDPISEHNRLYWYRQTLGQGPEFLTYFQNEAQLEKSRLLSDRFSAERPKGSFSTLEIQRTEQGDSAMYLCASSLEGHLTNEKLFFGSGTQLSVL.

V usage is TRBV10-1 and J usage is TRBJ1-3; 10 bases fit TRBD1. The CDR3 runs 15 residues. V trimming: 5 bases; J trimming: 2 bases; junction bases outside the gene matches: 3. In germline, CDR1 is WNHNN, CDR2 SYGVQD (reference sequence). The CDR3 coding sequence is TGCGCCAGCAGTCCGACAGGGGGCCCTGGAAACACCATATATTTT. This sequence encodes CASSPTGGPGNTIYF.

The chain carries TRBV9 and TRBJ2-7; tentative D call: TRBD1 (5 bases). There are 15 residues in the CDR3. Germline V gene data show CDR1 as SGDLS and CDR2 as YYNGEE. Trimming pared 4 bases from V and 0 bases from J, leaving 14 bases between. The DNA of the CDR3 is TGTGCCAGCAGCTTATACCCCCAGGGCTCCTACGAGCAGTACTTC. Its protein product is CASSLYPQGSYEQYF.

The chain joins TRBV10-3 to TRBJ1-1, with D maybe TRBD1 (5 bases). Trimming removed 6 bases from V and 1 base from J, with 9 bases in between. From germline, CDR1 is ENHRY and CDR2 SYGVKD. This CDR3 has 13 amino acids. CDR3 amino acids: CAIRGRGNTEAFF. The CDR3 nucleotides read TGTGCCATCAGGGGTAGGGGGAACACTGAAGCTTTCTTT.

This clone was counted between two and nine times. CDR3 nucleotides: TGTGCCAGCAGTTCTAGCGGGAGGGGGACAGATACGCAGTATTTT. As protein: CASSSSGRGTDTQYF. V is TRBV28 and J is TRBJ2-3, with 12 bases aligning to TRBD2. Trimming removed 4 bases from V and 3 bases from J; junction bases left unmatched: 2. The CDR3 is 15 amino acids. The germline CDR1 and CDR2 sequences are MDHEN and SYDVKM.

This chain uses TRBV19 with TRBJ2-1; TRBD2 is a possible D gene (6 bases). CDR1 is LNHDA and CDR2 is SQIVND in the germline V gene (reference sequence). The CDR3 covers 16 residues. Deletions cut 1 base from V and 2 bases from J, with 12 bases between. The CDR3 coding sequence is TGTGCCAGTAGTATAGTGGGGTCGGGGGCCTACAATGAGCAGTTCTTC. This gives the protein CASSIVGSGAYNEQFF. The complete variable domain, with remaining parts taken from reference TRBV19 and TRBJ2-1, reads DGGITQSPKYLFRKEGQNVTLSCEQNLNHDAMYWYRQDPGQGLRLIYYSQIVNDFQKGDIAEGYSVSREKKESFPLTVTSAQKNPTAFYLCASSIVGSGAYNEQFFGPGTRLTVL.

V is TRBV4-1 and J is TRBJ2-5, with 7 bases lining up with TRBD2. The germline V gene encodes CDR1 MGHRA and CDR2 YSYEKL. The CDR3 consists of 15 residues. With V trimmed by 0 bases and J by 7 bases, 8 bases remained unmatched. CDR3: CASSQDPGGTRTQYF. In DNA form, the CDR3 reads TGCGCCAGCAGCCAAGACCCGGGAGGCACACGGACCCAGTACTTC.

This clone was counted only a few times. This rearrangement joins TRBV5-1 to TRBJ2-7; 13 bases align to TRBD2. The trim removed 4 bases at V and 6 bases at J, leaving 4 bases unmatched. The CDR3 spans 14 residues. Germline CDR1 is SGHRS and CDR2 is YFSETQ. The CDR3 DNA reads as TGCGCCAGCAGCCTCGGACTAGCGGGAGCCGAGCAGTACTTC. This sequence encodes CASSLGLAGAEQYF.

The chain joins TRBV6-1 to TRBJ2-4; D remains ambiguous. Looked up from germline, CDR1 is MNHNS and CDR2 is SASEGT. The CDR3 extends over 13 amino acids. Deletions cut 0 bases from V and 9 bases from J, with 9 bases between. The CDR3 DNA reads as TGTGCCAGCAGTGAAGCAAATGAGGTCATTCAGTACTTC. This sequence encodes CASSEANEVIQYF.

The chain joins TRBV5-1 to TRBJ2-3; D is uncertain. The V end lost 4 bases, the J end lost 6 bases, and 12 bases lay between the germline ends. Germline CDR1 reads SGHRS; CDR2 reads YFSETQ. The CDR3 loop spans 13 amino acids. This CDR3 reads CASSQAFPDTQYF. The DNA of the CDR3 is TGCGCCAGCAGCCAAGCCTTTCCGGATACGCAGTATTTT.

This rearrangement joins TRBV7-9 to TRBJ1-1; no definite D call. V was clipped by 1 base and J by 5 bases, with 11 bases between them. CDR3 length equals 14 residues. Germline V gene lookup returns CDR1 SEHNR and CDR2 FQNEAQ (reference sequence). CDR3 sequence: CASSLDWQVTEAFF. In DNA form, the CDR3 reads TGTGCCAGCAGCTTAGATTGGCAGGTGACTGAAGCTTTCTTT.

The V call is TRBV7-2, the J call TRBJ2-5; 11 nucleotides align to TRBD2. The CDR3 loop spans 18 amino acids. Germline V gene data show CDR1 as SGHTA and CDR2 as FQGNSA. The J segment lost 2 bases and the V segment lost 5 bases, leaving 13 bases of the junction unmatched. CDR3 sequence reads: CASSALSGTSGLQETQYF. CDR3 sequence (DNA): TGTGCCAGCAGCGCTTTATCCGGGACTAGCGGCCTGCAAGAGACCCAGTACTTC.

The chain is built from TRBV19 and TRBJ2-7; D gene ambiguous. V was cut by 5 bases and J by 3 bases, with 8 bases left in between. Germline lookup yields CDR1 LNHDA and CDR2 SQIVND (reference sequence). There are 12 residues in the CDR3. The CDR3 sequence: CASSQQGYEQYF. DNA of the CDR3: TGTGCCAGTAGTCAACAAGGCTACGAGCAGTACTTC.

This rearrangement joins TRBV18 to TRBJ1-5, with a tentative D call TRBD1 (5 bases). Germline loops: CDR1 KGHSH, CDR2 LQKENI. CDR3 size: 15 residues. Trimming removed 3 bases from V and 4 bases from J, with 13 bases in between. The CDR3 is CASSPQTVGNQPQHF. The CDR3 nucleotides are TGTGCCAGCTCACCTCAGACAGTAGGGAATCAGCCCCAGCATTTT. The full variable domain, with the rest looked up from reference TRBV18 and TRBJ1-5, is NAGVMQNPRHLVRRRGQEARLRCSPMKGHSHVYWYRQLPEEGLKFMVYLQKENIIDESGMPKERFSAEFPKEGPSILRIQQVVRGDSAAYFCASSPQTVGNQPQHFGDGTRLSIL.

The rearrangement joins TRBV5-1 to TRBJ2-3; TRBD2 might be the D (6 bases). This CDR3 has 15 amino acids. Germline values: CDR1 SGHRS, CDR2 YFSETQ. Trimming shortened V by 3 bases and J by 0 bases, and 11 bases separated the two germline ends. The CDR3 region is CASSYTGGSTDTQYF. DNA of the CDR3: TGCGCCAGCAGCTACACCGGGGGTAGCACAGATACGCAGTATTTT.

The CDR3 DNA reads as TGTGCCAGCAGACCTAGCAGCCAAGAGACCCAGTACTTC. Encoded protein: CASRPSSQETQYF. The rearrangement links TRBV7-2 to TRBJ2-5, with TRBD2 as a possible D gene (5 bases). V lost 6 bases to trimming and J lost 1 base, with 9 bases between them. CDR3 length equals 13 residues. The germline gives CDR1 SGHTA, CDR2 FQGNSA.

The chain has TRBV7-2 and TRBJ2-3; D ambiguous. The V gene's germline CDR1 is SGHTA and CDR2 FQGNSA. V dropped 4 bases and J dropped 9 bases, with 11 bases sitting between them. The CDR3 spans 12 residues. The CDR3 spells CASSSTSSTQYF. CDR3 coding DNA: TGTGCCAGCAGCTCCACTTCATCGACGCAGTATTTT.